This T cell receptor (beta chain) is from a study of blood T cell repertoires in COVID-19. V shed 7 bases, J shed 0 bases, and the junction held 19 bases outside the gene matches. CDR3 length: 21 residues. Germline-derived CDR1 and CDR2 are SGHRS and YFSETQ. Only in-frame clones appear in the TCRdb table, and some are missing; sequencing was by immunoSEQ multiplex PCR. The sample shows around 150,000 clones, 85% of them seen only once. Input material: peripheral blood. The J gene is TRBJ2-2, the V gene TRBV5-1; 12 bases are a match to TRBD2. The clonotype was recovered from a human donor with acute or convalescent COVID-19. The donor label of this sample is uncertain. CDR3 DNA: TGCGCCAGCCGATATATAAAAGGACTAGCGGGACAATTTACGAACACCGGGGAGCTGTTTTTT. It yields the protein CASRYIKGLAGQFTNTGELFF.